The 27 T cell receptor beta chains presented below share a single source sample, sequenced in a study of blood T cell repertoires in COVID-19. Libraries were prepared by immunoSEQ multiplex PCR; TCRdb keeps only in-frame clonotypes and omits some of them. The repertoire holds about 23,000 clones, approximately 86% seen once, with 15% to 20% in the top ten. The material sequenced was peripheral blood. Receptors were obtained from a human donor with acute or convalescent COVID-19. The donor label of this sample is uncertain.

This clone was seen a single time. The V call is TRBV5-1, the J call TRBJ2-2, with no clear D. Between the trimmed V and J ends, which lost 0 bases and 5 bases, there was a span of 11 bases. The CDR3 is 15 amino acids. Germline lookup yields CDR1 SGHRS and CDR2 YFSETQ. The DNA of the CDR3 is TGCGCCAGCAGCTTGGAACGGCTGAGGACCGGGGAGCTGTTTTTT. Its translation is CASSLERLRTGELFF.

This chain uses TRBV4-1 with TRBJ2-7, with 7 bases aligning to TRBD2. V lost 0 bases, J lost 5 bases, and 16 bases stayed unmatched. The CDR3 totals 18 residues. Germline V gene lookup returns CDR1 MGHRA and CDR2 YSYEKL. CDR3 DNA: TGCGCCAGCAGCCAAGATCTAGCGCGGGGGTTGACTTGGGACGAGCAGTACTTC. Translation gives CASSQDLARGLTWDEQYF.

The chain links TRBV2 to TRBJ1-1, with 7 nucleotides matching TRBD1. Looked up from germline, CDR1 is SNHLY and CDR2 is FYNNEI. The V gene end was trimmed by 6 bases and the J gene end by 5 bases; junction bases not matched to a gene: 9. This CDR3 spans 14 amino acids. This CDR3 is CASRYTGAGTEAFF. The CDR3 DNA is TGTGCCAGCAGGTACACAGGGGCTGGGACTGAAGCTTTCTTT.

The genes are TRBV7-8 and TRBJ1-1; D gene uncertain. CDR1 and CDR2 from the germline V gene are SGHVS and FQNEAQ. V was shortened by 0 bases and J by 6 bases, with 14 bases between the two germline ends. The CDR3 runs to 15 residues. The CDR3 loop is CASSLALQLAAEAFF. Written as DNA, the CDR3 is TGTGCCAGCAGCTTAGCTCTACAACTAGCCGCTGAAGCTTTCTTT.

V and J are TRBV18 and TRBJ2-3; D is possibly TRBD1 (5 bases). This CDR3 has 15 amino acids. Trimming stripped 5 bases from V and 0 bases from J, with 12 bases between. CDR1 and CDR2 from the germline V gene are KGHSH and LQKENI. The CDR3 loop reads CASSAFKGSTDTQYF. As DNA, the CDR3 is TGTGCCAGCTCAGCCTTTAAGGGGAGCACAGATACGCAGTATTTT.

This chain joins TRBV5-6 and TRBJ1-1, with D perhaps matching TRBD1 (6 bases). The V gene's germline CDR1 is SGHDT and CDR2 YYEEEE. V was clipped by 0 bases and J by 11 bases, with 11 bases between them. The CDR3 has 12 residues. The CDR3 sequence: CASSLGPGEAFF. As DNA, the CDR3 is TGTGCCAGCAGCTTGGGTCCAGGGGAGGCTTTCTTT.

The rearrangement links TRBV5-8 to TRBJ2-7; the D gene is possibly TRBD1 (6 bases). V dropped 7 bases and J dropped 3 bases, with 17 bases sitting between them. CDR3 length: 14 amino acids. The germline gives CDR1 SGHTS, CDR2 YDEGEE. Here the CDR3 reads CASEDRTGHYEQYF. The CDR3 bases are TGTGCCAGCGAAGATCGAACAGGGCACTACGAGCAGTACTTC.

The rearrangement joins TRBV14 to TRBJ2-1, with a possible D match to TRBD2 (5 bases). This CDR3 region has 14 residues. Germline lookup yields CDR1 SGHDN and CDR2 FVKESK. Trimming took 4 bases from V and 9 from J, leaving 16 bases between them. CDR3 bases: TGTGCCAGCAGCCGAGAGAGGGTAGGCGGTGAGCAGTTCTTC. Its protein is CASSRERVGGEQFF.

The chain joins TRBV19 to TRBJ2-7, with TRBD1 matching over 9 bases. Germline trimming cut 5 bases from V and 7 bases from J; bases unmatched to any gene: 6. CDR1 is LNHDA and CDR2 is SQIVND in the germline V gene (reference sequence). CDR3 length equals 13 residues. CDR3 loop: CASSWDRVGEQYF. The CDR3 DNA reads TGTGCCAGTAGTTGGGACAGGGTGGGAGAGCAGTACTTC.

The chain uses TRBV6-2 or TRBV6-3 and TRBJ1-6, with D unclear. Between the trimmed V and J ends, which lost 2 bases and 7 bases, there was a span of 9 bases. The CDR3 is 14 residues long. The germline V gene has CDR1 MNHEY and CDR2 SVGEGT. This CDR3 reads CASSYGQMNSPLHF. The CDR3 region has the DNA TGTGCCAGCAGTTACGGGCAGATGAATTCACCCCTCCACTTT.

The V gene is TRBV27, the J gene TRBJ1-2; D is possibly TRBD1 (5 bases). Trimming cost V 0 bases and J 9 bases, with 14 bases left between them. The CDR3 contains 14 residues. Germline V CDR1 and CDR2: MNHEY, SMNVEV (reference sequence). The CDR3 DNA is TGTGCCAGCAGTTTATCCCCCCCAGGGTACAGCTACACCTTC. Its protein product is CASSLSPPGYSYTF.

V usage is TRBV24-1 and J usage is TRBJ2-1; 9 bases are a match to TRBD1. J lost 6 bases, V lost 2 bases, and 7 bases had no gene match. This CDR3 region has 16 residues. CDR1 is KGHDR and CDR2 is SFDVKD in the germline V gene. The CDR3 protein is CATSDSGDRAGNEQFF. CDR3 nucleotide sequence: TGTGCCACCAGTGATTCCGGGGACAGGGCTGGCAATGAGCAGTTCTTC.

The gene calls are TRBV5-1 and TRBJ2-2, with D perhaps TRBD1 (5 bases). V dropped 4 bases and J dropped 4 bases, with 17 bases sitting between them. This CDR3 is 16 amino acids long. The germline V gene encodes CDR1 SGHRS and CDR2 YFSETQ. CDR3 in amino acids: CASSTLQDASTGELFF. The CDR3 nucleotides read TGCGCCAGCAGCACACTACAGGACGCTTCCACCGGGGAGCTGTTTTTT.

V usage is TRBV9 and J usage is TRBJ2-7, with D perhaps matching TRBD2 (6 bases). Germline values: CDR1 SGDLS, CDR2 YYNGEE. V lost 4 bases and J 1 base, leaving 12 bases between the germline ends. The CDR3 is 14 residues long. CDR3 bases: TGTGCCAGCAGCCACGGGGACTTTTCCTACGAGCAGTACTTC. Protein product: CASSHGDFSYEQYF.

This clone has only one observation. The CDR3 protein is CASSTGTGGQETQYF. The CDR3 DNA follows: TGTGCCAGTAGTACCGGGACAGGGGGCCAAGAGACCCAGTACTTC. The genes are TRBV19 and TRBJ2-5; 11 bases fit TRBD1. Germline V gene lookup returns CDR1 LNHDA and CDR2 SQIVND (reference sequence). This CDR3 has 15 amino acids. V trimming: 4 bases; J trimming: 1 base; junction bases outside the gene matches: 2.

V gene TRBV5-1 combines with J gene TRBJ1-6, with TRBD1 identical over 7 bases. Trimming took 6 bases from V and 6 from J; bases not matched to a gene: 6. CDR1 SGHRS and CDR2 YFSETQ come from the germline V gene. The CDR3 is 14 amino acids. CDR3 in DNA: TGCGCCAGCATCGACAGGGAAATTAATTCACCCCTCCACTTT. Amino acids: CASIDREINSPLHF.

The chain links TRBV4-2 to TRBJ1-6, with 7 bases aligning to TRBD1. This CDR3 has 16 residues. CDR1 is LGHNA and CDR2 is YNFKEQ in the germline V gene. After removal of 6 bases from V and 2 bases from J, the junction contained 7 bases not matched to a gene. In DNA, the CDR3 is TGTGCCAGCAGTCTTACGACAGGGCCCTATAATTCACCCCTCCACTTT. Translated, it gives CASSLTTGPYNSPLHF.

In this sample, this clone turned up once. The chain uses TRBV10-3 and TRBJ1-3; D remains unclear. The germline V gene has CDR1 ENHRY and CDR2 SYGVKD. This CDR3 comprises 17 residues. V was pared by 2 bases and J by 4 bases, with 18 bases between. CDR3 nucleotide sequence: TGTGCCATCAGTGAGCAAGAACGATTAACTTGGGGAAACACCATATATTTT. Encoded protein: CAISEQERLTWGNTIYF.

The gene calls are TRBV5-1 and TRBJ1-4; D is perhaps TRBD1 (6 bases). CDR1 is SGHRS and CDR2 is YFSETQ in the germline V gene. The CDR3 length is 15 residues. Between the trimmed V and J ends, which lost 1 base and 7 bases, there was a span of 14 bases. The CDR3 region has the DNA TGCGCCAGCAGCTTGCAACAGGGCACGGGTGAAAAACTGTTTTTT. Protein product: CASSLQQGTGEKLFF.

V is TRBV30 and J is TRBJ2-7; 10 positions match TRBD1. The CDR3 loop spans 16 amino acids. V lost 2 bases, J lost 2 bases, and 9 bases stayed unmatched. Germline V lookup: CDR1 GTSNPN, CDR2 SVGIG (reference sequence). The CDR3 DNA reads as TGTGCCTGGAGTACTGCCGGGACAGGGGTGCCCTACGAGCAGTACTTC. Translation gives CAWSTAGTGVPYEQYF.

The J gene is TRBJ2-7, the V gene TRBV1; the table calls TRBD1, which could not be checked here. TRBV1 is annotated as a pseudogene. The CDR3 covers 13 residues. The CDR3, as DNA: TGCACCAGCAGCCAAAGTCCAGGGGCTCCCTTGCACTTC. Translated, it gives CTSSQSPGAPLHF.

The CDR3 nucleotides read TGTGCCAGCAGTGAACTCCGGACAGGAACCTACAATGAGCAGTTCTTC. Protein sequence: CASSELRTGTYNEQFF. The chain carries TRBV2 and TRBJ2-1, with 7 nucleotides matching TRBD1. Per the germline V gene, CDR1 is SNHLY and CDR2 is FYNNEI. The V segment lost 2 bases and the J segment 2 bases; nucleotides outside the gene matches: 6. CDR3 size: 16 residues.

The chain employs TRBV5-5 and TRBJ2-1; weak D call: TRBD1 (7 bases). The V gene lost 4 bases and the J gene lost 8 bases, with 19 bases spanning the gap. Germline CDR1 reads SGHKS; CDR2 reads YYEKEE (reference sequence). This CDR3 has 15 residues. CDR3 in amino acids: CASSPAQGGGYEQFF. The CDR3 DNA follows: TGTGCCAGCAGCCCCGCGCAGGGGGGCGGCTATGAGCAGTTCTTC.

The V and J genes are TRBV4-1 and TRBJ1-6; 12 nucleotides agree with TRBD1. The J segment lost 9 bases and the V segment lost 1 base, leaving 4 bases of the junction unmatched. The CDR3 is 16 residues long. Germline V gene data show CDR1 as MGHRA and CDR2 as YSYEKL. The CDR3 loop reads CASSQAGTGGGSPLHF. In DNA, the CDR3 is TGCGCCAGCAGCCAAGCCGGGACAGGGGGCGGTTCACCCCTCCACTTT.

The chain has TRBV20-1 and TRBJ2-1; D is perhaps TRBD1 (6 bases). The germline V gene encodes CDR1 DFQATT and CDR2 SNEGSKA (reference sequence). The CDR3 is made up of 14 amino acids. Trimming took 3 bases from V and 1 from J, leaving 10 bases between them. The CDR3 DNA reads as TGCAGTGCTAGTGGCAGGGGATCCTACAATGAGCAGTTCTTC. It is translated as CSASGRGSYNEQFF.

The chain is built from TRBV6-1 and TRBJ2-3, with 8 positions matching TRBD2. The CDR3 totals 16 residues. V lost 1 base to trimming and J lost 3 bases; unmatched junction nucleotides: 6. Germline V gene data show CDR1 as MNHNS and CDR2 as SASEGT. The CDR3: CASSEVGSGNTDTQYF. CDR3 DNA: TGTGCCAGCAGTGAAGTAGGTAGCGGGAATACAGATACGCAGTATTTT.

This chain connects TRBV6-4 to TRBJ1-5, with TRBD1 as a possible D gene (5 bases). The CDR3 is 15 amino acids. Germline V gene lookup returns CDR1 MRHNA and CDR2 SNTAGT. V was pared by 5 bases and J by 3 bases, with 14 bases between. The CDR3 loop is CASSPQDKPNQPQHF. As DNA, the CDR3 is TGTGCCAGCAGTCCTCAGGACAAACCCAATCAGCCCCAGCATTTT.